One and the same sample provided the 20 T cell receptor beta chains below, sequenced in a study of neurological immune-mediated disorders. Each CDR3 protein gets one entry after TCRdb re-called the 5' RACE reads with MiXCR. Of some 16,000 distinct CDR3 sequences listed, 7% to 9.5% were seen once; the top ten hold around 40%. The specimen was CD8+ T cells from blood. The receptors come from a middle-aged man in good health.

Many counts were recorded for this clonotype. This chain connects TRBV12-5 to TRBJ2-2; tentatively, D is TRBD1 or TRBD2 (6 bases each). Germline CDR1 and CDR2: LGHNT and FRNRAP. The ends were cut back, 0 bases at V and 0 bases at J, with 11 bases in the middle. The CDR3 contains 17 residues. The CDR3 coding sequence is TGTGCTAGTGGTTTGGTCGGGGGCCCAACGAACACCGGGGAGCTGTTTTTT. Its protein is CASGLVGGPTNTGELFF.

This clonotype was recorded at least ten times. The genes are TRBV7-9 and TRBJ2-1, with a tentative D call TRBD1 (6 bases). The CDR3 has 15 amino acids. CDR1 and CDR2 from the germline V gene are SEHNR and FQNEAQ (reference sequence). Trimming stripped 0 bases from V and 1 base from J, with 7 bases between. This CDR3 is CASSLAQGSYNEQFF. The CDR3 nucleotides read TGTGCCAGCAGCTTAGCACAGGGATCCTACAATGAGCAGTTCTTC.

This clonotype was observed many times. The chain employs TRBV6-2 or TRBV6-3 and TRBJ2-7; the D gene could be TRBD1 or TRBD2 (5 bases each). CDR3 length equals 12 residues. The V gene lost 8 bases and the J gene lost 0 bases, with 8 bases spanning the gap. CDR1 is MNHEY and CDR2 is SVGEGT in the germline V gene. In nucleotides, the CDR3 is TGTGCCAGCGGGGACCACTCCTACGAGCAGTACTTC. This encodes CASGDHSYEQYF.

The chain couples TRBV5-6 to TRBJ2-3; 11 bases fit TRBD1. This CDR3 comprises 14 residues. The germline gives CDR1 SGHDT, CDR2 YYEEEE. V gave up 4 bases and J gave up 7 bases; unmatched junction bases: 5. The CDR3 here is CASSPDRGLNTQYF. The CDR3 bases are TGTGCCAGCAGCCCGGACAGGGGGCTAAATACGCAGTATTTT.

This clonotype was recorded many times. This chain links TRBV5-1 with TRBJ2-3, with 8 bases identical to TRBD2. Per the germline V gene, CDR1 is SGHRS and CDR2 is YFSETQ. The CDR3 spans 16 residues. V lost 0 bases, J lost 4 bases, and 7 bases stayed unmatched. CDR3 loop: CASSLESGSIADTQYF. CDR3 coding DNA: TGCGCCAGCAGCTTGGAGAGCGGGAGTATAGCAGATACGCAGTATTTT.

This clonotype was seen repeatedly, ten times or more. The V gene is TRBV7-8, the J gene TRBJ2-3; D uncertain. The ends were cut back, 5 bases at V and 2 bases at J, with 8 bases in the middle. CDR1 and CDR2 (germline): SGHVS, FQNEAQ. CDR3 size: 13 residues. CDR3 sequence: CASSREYTDTQYF. The DNA for the CDR3 is TGTGCCAGCAGCCGCGAATACACAGATACGCAGTATTTT.

The table lists this clonotype with a few counts. The chain links TRBV11-2 to TRBJ2-2; 10 bases align to TRBD2. V dropped 10 bases and J dropped 4; count of bases not matched to a gene: 3. CDR3 length equals 13 residues. CDR1 and CDR2 (germline): SGHAT, FQNNGV. As DNA, the CDR3 is TGTGCCACCCTAGCGGGAGCCACCGGGGAGCTGTTTTTT. It codes for CATLAGATGELFF.

There are many counts of this clonotype. Compared with germline, one end of the junction differs, possibly owing to a read error. The chain carries TRBV15 and TRBJ2-5; D uncertain. Germline assignment: CDR1 LNHNV and CDR2 YYDKDF (reference sequence). This CDR3 is 14 amino acids long. DNA of the CDR3: TGTGCCACCAGCAAACGACGATACCAGGAGACCCAGTACTTC. Protein: CATSKRRYQETQYF.

This clonotype was seen at least ten times. CDR3 protein: CASSSRTVQETQYF. CDR3 DNA sequence: TGTGCCAGCAGCTCTCGGACTGTTCAAGAGACCCAGTACTTC. This rearrangement joins TRBV7-9 to TRBJ2-5; TRBD2 is a possible D gene (5 bases). Germline V gene data show CDR1 as SEHNR and CDR2 as FQNEAQ (reference sequence). This CDR3 is 14 amino acids long. Trimming removed 4 bases from V and 2 bases from J, with 11 bases in between.

This clonotype occurred many times. The V gene is TRBV5-1, the J gene TRBJ2-3, with D perhaps matching TRBD2 (6 bases). The germline V and J ends were trimmed by 0 bases and 5 bases, with 19 bases remaining between them. CDR3 length: 17 residues. CDR1 and CDR2 (germline): SGHRS, YFSETQ. CDR3 coding DNA: TGCGCCAGCAGCTTGGTCCCACAGCGGCCCGGGGGAGATACGCAGTATTTT. It specifies CASSLVPQRPGGDTQYF.

This clonotype was seen at least ten times. The chain joins TRBV5-6 to TRBJ1-2; D is unresolved. This CDR3 spans 13 amino acids. The germline V gene encodes CDR1 SGHDT and CDR2 YYEEEE. Deletions cut 3 bases from V and 4 bases from J, with 10 bases between. CDR3: CASSSGRLYGYTF. CDR3 DNA sequence: TGTGCCAGCAGCTCTGGGAGACTCTATGGCTACACCTTC.

This clonotype was counted at least ten times. The chain has TRBV30 and TRBJ2-1; no clear D gene. V lost 5 bases and J lost 9, with 11 bases in between. The CDR3 spans 11 residues. Germline CDR1 is GTSNPN and CDR2 is SVGIG (reference sequence). CDR3 nucleotides: TGTGCCTGGGGTTTAAGAGGTGAGCAGTTCTTC. Its translation: CAWGLRGEQFF.

This clonotype was observed many times. The J gene is TRBJ1-1, the V gene TRBV29-1; D not certain. CDR3 length equals 13 residues. Trimming took 6 bases from V and 3 from J, leaving 14 bases between them. Looked up from germline, CDR1 is SQVTM and CDR2 is ANQGSEA. In DNA form, the CDR3 reads TGCAGCGTCCTCCAGTCGGCCTACACTGAAGCTTTCTTT. Its protein product is CSVLQSAYTEAFF.

This clonotype showed up many times. The CDR3 bases are TGCGCCAGCAGCCAAGTGGGGATGGGAGAGACCCAGTACTTC. Encoded protein: CASSQVGMGETQYF. V gene TRBV4-1 combines with J gene TRBJ2-5; D is unresolved. V was pared by 1 base and J by 4 bases, with 10 bases between. The CDR3 covers 14 residues. The germline V gene has CDR1 MGHRA and CDR2 YSYEKL.

There are many counts of this clonotype. This chain uses TRBV5-1 with TRBJ2-1; TRBD2 matches 13 bases. The CDR3 totals 16 residues. Germline trimming cut 4 bases from V and 6 bases from J; bases unmatched to any gene: 7. Germline V lookup: CDR1 SGHRS, CDR2 YFSETQ. CDR3 nucleotide sequence: TGCGCCAGCAGCGGGACTAGCGGGATCTGGGGCAATGAGCAGTTCTTC. Translating it yields CASSGTSGIWGNEQFF.

V is TRBV29-1 and J is TRBJ2-3; TRBD2 aligns across 7 bases. There are 14 residues in the CDR3. Germline CDR1 SQVTM, CDR2 ANQGSEA. The V segment lost 6 bases and the J segment 2 bases; nucleotides outside the gene matches: 8. The CDR3, as DNA: TGCAGCGTGCCCCGAGCGGGATTCACAGATACGCAGTATTTT. Encoded protein: CSVPRAGFTDTQYF.

At least ten counts were recorded for this clonotype. The chain combines TRBV12-3 or TRBV12-4 with TRBJ2-1; TRBD2 agrees at 7 bases. This CDR3 is 13 amino acids long. V trimming: 6 bases; J trimming: 3 bases; junction bases outside the gene matches: 2. The CDR3 loop reads CASSQRGYNEQFF. The CDR3 DNA follows: TGTGCCAGCAGCCAGCGGGGCTACAATGAGCAGTTCTTC.

This clonotype was detected many times. The chain couples TRBV28 to TRBJ2-3; D gene uncertain. The CDR3 extends over 17 amino acids. Germline CDR1 is MDHEN and CDR2 is SYDVKM. Trimming pared 7 bases from V and 0 bases from J, leaving 20 bases between. The CDR3 here is CASIYSWARSSTDTQYF. As DNA, the CDR3 is TGTGCCAGCATATATAGTTGGGCGAGATCTAGCACAGATACGCAGTATTTT.

At least ten counts were recorded for this clonotype. This sequence joins TRBV6-5 and TRBJ2-5; D may correspond to TRBD1 or TRBD2 (6 bases each). The V gene's germline CDR1 is MNHEY and CDR2 SVGAGI. Deletions cut 5 bases from V and 5 bases from J, with 18 bases between. The CDR3 totals 15 residues. This CDR3 is CASSVGYGGVETQYF. CDR3 DNA: TGTGCCAGCAGTGTAGGTTACGGGGGCGTGGAGACCCAGTACTTC.

About this clonotype itself: Mismatch with germline at one junction end may stem from a read error. V gene TRBV29-1 combines with J gene TRBJ2-7; D remains ambiguous. The CDR3 covers 13 residues. Per the germline V gene, CDR1 is SQVTM and CDR2 is ANQGSEA. CDR3 nucleotide sequence: TGCAGCGTTGAAGGCGAGAGCTCCTACGATCAGTACTTC. It codes for CSVEGESSYDQYF.